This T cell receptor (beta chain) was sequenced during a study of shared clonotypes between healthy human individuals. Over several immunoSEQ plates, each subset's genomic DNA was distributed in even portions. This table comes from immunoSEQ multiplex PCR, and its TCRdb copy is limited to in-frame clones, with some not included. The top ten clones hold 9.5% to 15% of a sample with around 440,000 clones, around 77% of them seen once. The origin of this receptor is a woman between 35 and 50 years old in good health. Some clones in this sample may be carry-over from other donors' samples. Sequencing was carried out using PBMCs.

Here the CDR3 reads CASSTGYGYGYTF. As DNA, the CDR3 is TGTGCCAGCAGTACAGGGTACGGCTATGGCTACACCTTC. The chain couples TRBV6-6 to TRBJ1-2; D perhaps matches TRBD1 (6 bases). Germline lookup yields CDR1 MNHNY and CDR2 SVGAGI (reference sequence). CDR3 length: 13 residues. V lost 5 bases and J 4 bases, leaving 11 bases between the germline ends.